Listed here are 9 T cell receptor beta chains from one sample, sequenced in a study of blood T cell repertoires in COVID-19. Sequenced by immunoSEQ multiplex PCR; TCRdb stores in-frame clones only, minus some. The data show about 180,000 clones, about 81% seen once. Sequencing was performed on peripheral blood. The receptor set was obtained from a woman over 75 with COVID-19, enrolled during active disease.

The chain links TRBV7-2 to TRBJ2-3; 7 positions match TRBD2. V lost 5 bases to trimming and J lost 5 bases; unmatched junction nucleotides: 10. Germline V lookup: CDR1 SGHTA, CDR2 FQGNSA. The CDR3 runs 15 residues. CDR3: CASSPGPGGKDTQYF. DNA of the CDR3: TGTGCCAGCAGCCCTGGCCCCGGGGGGAAAGATACGCAGTATTTT.

The V and J genes are TRBV5-1 and TRBJ2-7; the match to TRBD1 covers 8 bases. Trimming removed 4 bases from V and 2 bases from J; junction bases left unmatched: 11. This CDR3 is built from 16 residues. The germline CDR1 and CDR2 sequences are SGHRS and YFSETQ. The CDR3 bases are TGCGCCAGCAGCATGCGGACAGGGTTAGGGCCCTACGAGCAGTACTTC. It encodes CASSMRTGLGPYEQYF.

The chain is built from TRBV4-1 and TRBJ2-7; 9 positions match TRBD1. This CDR3 region has 16 residues. Per germline, CDR1 MGHRA and CDR2 YSYEKL. Germline trimming cut 0 bases from V and 2 bases from J; bases unmatched to any gene: 5. DNA of the CDR3: TGCGCCAGCAGCCAAGATTGGAGACAGGGGGCCTACGAGCAGTACTTC. As protein: CASSQDWRQGAYEQYF.

The gene calls are TRBV6-6 and TRBJ2-3; the match to TRBD2 covers 12 bases. This CDR3 spans 15 amino acids. CDR1 and CDR2 (germline): MNHNY, SVGAGI (reference sequence). The V gene end was trimmed by 5 bases and the J gene end by 7 bases; junction bases not matched to a gene: 7. In DNA form, the CDR3 reads TGTGCCAGCAGTAGACTAGCGGGAGTCGGGAATACGCAGTATTTT. This gives the protein CASSRLAGVGNTQYF.

The V and J genes are TRBV7-3 and TRBJ2-1; 12 bases line up with TRBD2. Germline CDR1 SGHTA, CDR2 FQGTGA. There are 15 residues in the CDR3. Trimming at V came to 2 bases and at J to 10 bases, leaving 6 bases not matched to a gene. The CDR3 DNA follows: TGTGCCAGCAGCTTACTAGCGGGGGGGCCATGGGAGCAGTTCTTC. Translation: CASSLLAGGPWEQFF.

The chain couples TRBV5-1 to TRBJ2-1, with 8 bases lining up with TRBD2. J lost 4 bases, V lost 2 bases, and 5 bases had no gene match. The CDR3 extends over 15 amino acids. Germline CDR1 is SGHRS and CDR2 is YFSETQ. The CDR3: CASSFAGGLYNEQFF. The CDR3 nucleotides are TGCGCCAGCAGCTTTGCGGGGGGCCTTTACAATGAGCAGTTCTTC.

This clone was seen a few times. This chain connects TRBV7-6 to TRBJ2-7; D gene unclear. CDR1 is SGHVS and CDR2 is FNYEAQ in the germline V gene. V was trimmed by 4 bases and J by 0 bases, leaving 4 bases between them. The CDR3 extends over 12 amino acids. The CDR3 bases are TGTGCCAGCAGCTCCAACTCCTACGAGCAGTACTTC. Its translation is CASSSNSYEQYF.

The rearrangement joins TRBV2 to TRBJ1-6; D unclear. Trimming removed 6 bases from V and 0 bases from J, with 9 bases in between. Germline loops: CDR1 SNHLY, CDR2 FYNNEI. CDR3 size: 15 residues. CDR3 DNA sequence: TGTGCCAGCAGGAGGGAGGGCTCCTATAATTCACCCCTCCACTTT. It translates to CASRREGSYNSPLHF. Complete variable domain (other parts from reference TRBV2 and TRBJ1-6): EPEVTQTPSHQVTQMGQEVILRCVPISNHLYFYWYRQILGQKVEFLVSFYNNEISEKSEIFDDQFSVERPDGSNFTLKIRSTKLEDSAMYFCASRREGSYNSPLHFGNGTRLTVT.

The chain has TRBV20-1 and TRBJ2-2, with TRBD2 matching over 7 bases. The CDR3 consists of 15 residues. Germline V gene sequence: CDR1 DFQATT, CDR2 SNEGSKA (reference sequence). Germline trimming cut 3 bases from V and 0 bases from J; bases unmatched to any gene: 4. CDR3 amino acids: CSASASGPNTGELFF. The CDR3 DNA is TGCAGTGCTAGTGCTAGCGGACCGAACACCGGGGAGCTGTTTTTT.